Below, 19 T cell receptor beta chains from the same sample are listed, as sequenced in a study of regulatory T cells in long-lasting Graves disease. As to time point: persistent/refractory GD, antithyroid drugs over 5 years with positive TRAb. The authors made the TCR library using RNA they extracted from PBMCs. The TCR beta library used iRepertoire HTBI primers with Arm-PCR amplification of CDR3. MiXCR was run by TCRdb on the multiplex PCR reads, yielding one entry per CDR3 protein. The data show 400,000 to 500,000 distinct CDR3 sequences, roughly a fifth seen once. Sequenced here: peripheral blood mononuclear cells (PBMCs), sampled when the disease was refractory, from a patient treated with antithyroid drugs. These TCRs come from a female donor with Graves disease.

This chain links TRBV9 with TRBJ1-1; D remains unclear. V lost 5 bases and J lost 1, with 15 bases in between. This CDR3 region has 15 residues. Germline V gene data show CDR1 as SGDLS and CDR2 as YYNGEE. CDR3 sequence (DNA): TGTGCCAGCAGGGTTGGACCCACCTCGAACACTGAAGCTTTCTTT. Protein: CASRVGPTSNTEAFF.

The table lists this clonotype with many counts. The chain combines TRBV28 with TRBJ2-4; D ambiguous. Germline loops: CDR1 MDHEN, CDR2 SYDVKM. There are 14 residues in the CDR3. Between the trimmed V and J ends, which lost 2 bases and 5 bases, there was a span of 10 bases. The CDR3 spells CASSLPAAQNIQYF. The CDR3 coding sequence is TGTGCCAGCAGTTTACCCGCAGCACAAAACATTCAGTACTTC.

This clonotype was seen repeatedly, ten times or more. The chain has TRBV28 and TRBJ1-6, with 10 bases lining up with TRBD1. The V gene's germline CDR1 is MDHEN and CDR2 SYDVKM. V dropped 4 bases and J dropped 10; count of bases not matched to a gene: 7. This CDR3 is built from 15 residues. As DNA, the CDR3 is TGTGCCAGCAGTTCCGCCGGGACAGGGGAATCACCCCTCCACTTT. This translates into CASSSAGTGESPLHF.

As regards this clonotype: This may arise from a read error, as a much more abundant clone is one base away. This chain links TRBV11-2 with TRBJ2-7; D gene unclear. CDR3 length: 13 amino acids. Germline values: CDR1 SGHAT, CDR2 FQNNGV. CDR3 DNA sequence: TGTGCCGGCAGCCCTAACCCAGTTTGGGAGCAGTACTTC. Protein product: CAGSPNPVWEQYF.

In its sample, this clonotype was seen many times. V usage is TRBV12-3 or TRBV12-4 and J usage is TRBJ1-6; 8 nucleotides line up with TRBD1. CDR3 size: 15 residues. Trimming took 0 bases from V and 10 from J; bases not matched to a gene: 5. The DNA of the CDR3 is TGTGCCAGCAGTTTAGCTGGCAGGGGGCAATCACCCCTCCACTTT. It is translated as CASSLAGRGQSPLHF.

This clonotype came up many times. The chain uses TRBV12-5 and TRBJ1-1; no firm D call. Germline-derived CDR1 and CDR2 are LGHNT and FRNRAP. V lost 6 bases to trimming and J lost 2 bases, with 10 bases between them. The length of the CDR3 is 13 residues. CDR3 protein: CASGREVNTEAFF. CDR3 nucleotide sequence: TGTGCTAGTGGCCGAGAGGTAAACACTGAAGCTTTCTTT.

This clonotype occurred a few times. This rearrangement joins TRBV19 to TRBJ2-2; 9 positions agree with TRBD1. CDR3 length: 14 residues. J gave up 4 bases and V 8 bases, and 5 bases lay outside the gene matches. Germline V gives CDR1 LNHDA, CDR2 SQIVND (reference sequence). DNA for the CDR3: TGTGCCAGTGGGACAGGGCGCGGCACCGGGGAGCTGTTTTTT. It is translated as CASGTGRGTGELFF.

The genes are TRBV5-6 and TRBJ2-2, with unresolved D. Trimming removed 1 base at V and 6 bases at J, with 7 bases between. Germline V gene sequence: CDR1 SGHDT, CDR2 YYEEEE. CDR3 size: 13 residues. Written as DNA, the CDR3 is TGTGCCAGCAGCTTGTTTTCAGCCGGGGAGCTGTTTTTT. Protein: CASSLFSAGELFF. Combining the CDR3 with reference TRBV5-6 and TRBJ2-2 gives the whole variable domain DAGVTQSPTHLIKTRGQQVTLRCSPKSGHDTVSWYQQALGQGPQFIFQYYEEEERQRGNFPDRFSGHQFPNYSSELNVNALLLGDSALYLCASSLFSAGELFFGEGSRLTVL.

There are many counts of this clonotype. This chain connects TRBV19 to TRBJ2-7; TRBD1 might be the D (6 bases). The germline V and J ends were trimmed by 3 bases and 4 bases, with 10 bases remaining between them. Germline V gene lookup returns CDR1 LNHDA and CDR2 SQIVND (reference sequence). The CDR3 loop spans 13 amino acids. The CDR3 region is CASSILGQYEQYF. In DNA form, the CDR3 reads TGTGCCAGTAGTATCCTCGGACAGTACGAGCAGTACTTC.

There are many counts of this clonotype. The CDR3 protein is CASSSKHPTGSWGTEAFF. Here the CDR3 DNA reads TGTGCCAGCAGCTCGAAACATCCTACAGGGAGTTGGGGCACTGAAGCTTTCTTT. V and J are TRBV5-5 and TRBJ1-1; D is perhaps TRBD1 (6 bases). V dropped 3 bases and J dropped 4 bases, with 25 bases sitting between them. Germline V gives CDR1 SGHKS, CDR2 YYEKEE (reference sequence). The CDR3 has 18 amino acids.

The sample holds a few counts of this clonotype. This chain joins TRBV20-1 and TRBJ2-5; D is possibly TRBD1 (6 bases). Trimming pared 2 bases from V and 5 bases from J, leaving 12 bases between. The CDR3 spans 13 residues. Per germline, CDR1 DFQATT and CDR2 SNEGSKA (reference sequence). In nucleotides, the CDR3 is TGCAGTGCTAGAAGGGGGACCGTGGAGACCCAGTACTTC. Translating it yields CSARRGTVETQYF.

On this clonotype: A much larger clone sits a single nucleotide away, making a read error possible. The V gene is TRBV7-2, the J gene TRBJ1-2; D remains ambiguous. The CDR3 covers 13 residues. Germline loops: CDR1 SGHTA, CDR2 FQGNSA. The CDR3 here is CASSPTRNYGCTF. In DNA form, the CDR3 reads TGTGCCAGCAGCCCGACTCGAAACTATGGCTGCACCTTC. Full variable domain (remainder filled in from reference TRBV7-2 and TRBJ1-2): GAGVSQSPSNKVTEKGKDVELRCDPISGHTALYWYRQSLGQGLEFLIYFQGNSAPDKSGLPSDRFSAERTGGSVSTLTIQRTQQEDSAVYLCASSPTRNYGCTFGSGTRLTVV.

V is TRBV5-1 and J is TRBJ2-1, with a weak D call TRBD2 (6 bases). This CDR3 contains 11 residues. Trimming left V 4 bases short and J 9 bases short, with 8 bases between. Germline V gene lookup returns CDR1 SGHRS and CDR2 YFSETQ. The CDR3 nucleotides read TGCGCCAGCAGCGTAGCGGTTGAGCAGTTCTTC. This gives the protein CASSVAVEQFF.

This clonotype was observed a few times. The CDR3 bases are TGTGCCAGCGTTCAGGTGGGGGAGTCGGGGCCCCAGCATTTT. Its translation: CASVQVGESGPQHF. V and J are TRBV28 and TRBJ1-5, with a possible D match to TRBD1 (5 bases). There are 14 residues in the CDR3. V was pared by 8 bases and J by 9 bases, with 20 bases between. CDR1 and CDR2 (germline): MDHEN, SYDVKM.

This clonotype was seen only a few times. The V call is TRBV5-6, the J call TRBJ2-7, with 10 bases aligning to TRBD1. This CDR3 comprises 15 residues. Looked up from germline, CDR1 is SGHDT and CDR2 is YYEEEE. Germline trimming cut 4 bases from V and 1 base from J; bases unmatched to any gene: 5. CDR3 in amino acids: CASSRRTGGSYEQYF. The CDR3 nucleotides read TGTGCCAGCAGCCGCCGGACAGGGGGTTCCTACGAGCAGTACTTC.

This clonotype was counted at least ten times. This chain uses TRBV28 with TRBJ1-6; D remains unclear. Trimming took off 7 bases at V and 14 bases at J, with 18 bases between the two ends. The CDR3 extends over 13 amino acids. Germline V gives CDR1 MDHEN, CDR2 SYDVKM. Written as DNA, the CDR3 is TGTGCCAGCACCTCCTCGTCCCCGCCAACCCTCCACTTT. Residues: CASTSSSPPTLHF. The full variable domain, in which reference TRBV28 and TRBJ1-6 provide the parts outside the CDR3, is DVKVTQSSRYLVKRTGEKVFLECVQDMDHENMFWYRQDPGLGLRLIYFSYDVKMKEKGDIPEGYSVSREKKERFSLILESASTNQTSMYLCASTSSSPPTLHFGNGTRLTVT.

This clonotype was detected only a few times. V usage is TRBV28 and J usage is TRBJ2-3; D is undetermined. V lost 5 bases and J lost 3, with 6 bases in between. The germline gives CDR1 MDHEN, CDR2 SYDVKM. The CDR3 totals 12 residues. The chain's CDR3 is CASSVLTDTQYF. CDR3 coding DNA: TGTGCCAGCAGTGTATTAACAGATACGCAGTATTTT.

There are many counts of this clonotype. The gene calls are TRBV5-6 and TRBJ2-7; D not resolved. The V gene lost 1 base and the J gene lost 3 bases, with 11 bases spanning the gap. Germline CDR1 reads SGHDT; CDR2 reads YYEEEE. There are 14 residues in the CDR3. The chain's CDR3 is CASSLRQRLYEQYF. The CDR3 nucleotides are TGTGCCAGCAGCTTGAGGCAGCGACTCTACGAGCAGTACTTC.

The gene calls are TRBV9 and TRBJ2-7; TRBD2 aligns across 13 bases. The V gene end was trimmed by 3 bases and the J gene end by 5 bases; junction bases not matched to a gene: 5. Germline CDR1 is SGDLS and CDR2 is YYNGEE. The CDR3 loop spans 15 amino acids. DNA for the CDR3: TGTGCCAGCAGCGCGACTAGCGGGAGGAAAAACGAGCAGTACTTC. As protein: CASSATSGRKNEQYF.